The 32 T cell receptor beta chains presented below share a single source sample, sequenced in a study of post-analysis software for immune sequencing data. Study-level findings and limits: TRBV5-6, TRBV5-1 and TRBV20-1 belonged to a set of roughly 5 TRBV segments that were more frequent in patients than controls.

These receptors have no known antigen. TCR beta cDNA libraries included unique molecular identifiers. TCRdb re-called the PCR reads through MiXCR, storing one row per CDR3 protein. The table has roughly 620,000 distinct CDR3 sequences, 44% seen once; the top ten hold around 1.7%. Sequenced input: blood. Receptor source: a girl aged 5 to 17 with multiple sclerosis.

This clonotype has a count of ten or more. The rearrangement joins TRBV12-3 or TRBV12-4 to TRBJ1-5, with D tentatively TRBD1 (6 bases). There are 15 residues in the CDR3. V lost 7 bases to trimming and J lost 7 bases, with 20 bases between them. Here the CDR3 DNA reads TGTGCCAGCACCCTACAGGGTACCTGGGGGCAGCCCCAGCATTTT. Its protein product is CASTLQGTWGQPQHF.

The rearrangement joins TRBV5-5 to TRBJ1-2; D is unclear. Germline V gives CDR1 SGHKS, CDR2 YYEKEE (reference sequence). CDR3 size: 15 residues. V was clipped by 1 base and J by 2 bases, with 12 bases between them. The CDR3 is CASSLSLGVNYGYTF. DNA of the CDR3: TGTGCCAGCAGCTTGTCACTGGGAGTCAACTATGGCTACACCTTC. Looking up the rest from reference TRBV5-5 and TRBJ1-2 gives the full variable domain: DAGVTQSPTHLIKTRGQQVTLRCSPISGHKSVSWYQQVLGQGPQFIFQYYEKEERGRGNFPDRFSARQFPNYSSELNVNALLLGDSALYLCASSLSLGVNYGYTFGSGTRLTVV.

The J gene is TRBJ2-3, the V gene TRBV27; D may be TRBD2 (5 bases). From germline, CDR1 is MNHEY and CDR2 SMNVEV (reference sequence). V lost 5 bases and J lost 4, with 10 bases in between. The CDR3 has 13 residues. CDR3 sequence reads: CASSRTSADTQYF. In DNA form, the CDR3 reads TGTGCCAGCAGTCGGACTTCTGCAGATACGCAGTATTTT.

The rearrangement joins TRBV12-3 or TRBV12-4 to TRBJ1-1; D not resolved. The CDR3 has 14 amino acids. Trimming removed 8 bases at V and 4 bases at J, with 17 bases between. The CDR3: CASGRESITTEAFF. As DNA, the CDR3 is TGTGCCAGCGGACGGGAAAGCATAACCACTGAAGCTTTCTTT.

Notes on this clonotype: This may be a read error, as it is one base from a much larger clone. The rearrangement joins TRBV7-9 to TRBJ1-4; D ambiguous. V was cut by 5 bases and J by 4 bases, with 2 bases left in between. Germline lookup yields CDR1 SEHNR and CDR2 FQNEAQ (reference sequence). The CDR3 is 11 amino acids. The CDR3 nucleotides are TGTGCCAGCAGCATTAATGAAAAACTGTTTTTT. It specifies CASSINEKLFF.

This chain links TRBV12-3 or TRBV12-4 with TRBJ2-1, with 7 bases lining up with TRBD1. This CDR3 region has 13 residues. Trimming removed 4 bases from V and 14 bases from J; junction bases left unmatched: 11. CDR3 nucleotides: TGTGCCAGCAGTTGGGACCTGATCGGGACAGAGTTCTTC. Its translation: CASSWDLIGTEFF.

This clonotype has only a few counts. V usage is TRBV5-1 and J usage is TRBJ2-1; TRBD1 is a possible D gene (6 bases). The germline V and J ends were trimmed by 0 bases and 6 bases, with 13 bases remaining between them. CDR1 and CDR2 (germline): SGHRS, YFSETQ. The CDR3 is made up of 15 amino acids. DNA of the CDR3: TGCGCCAGCAGCTTGGGGGGGCTAAGGTTCAATGAGCAGTTCTTC. Translating it yields CASSLGGLRFNEQFF. The whole variable domain, remainder taken from reference TRBV5-1 and TRBJ2-1, is KAGVTQTPRYLIKTRGQQVTLSCSPISGHRSVSWYQQTPGQGLQFLFEYFSETQRNKGNFPGRFSGRQFSNSRSEMNVSTLELGDSALYLCASSLGGLRFNEQFFGPGTRLTVL.

This clonotype came up a few times. One end of the junction varies from germline; a read error may be responsible. V is TRBV5-7 and J is TRBJ2-5; D not certain. TRBV5-7 is noted as an ORF with a role that remains uncertain. The CDR3 sequence is 15 residues long. The CDR3: CDSSLGQEKQETQYF. CDR3 nucleotide sequence: TGTGACAGCAGCTTGGGTCAGGAGAAACAAGAGACCCAGTACTTC.

The genes are TRBV7-9 and TRBJ2-4; no definite D call. Germline values: CDR1 SEHNR, CDR2 FQNEAQ (reference sequence). V dropped 0 bases and J dropped 1 base, with 13 bases sitting between them. The length of the CDR3 is 17 residues. The CDR3: CASSLASSLWAKNIQYF. The CDR3 nucleotides are TGTGCCAGCAGCTTAGCGTCCTCCCTTTGGGCCAAAAACATTCAGTACTTC.

This sequence joins TRBV12-3 or TRBV12-4 and TRBJ1-2; 9 nucleotides line up with TRBD1. The junction had 4 bases not matched to a gene; V was cut back by 5 bases and J by 3 bases. This CDR3 comprises 14 residues. This chain's CDR3 is CASSGTGGHYGYTF. The CDR3 DNA reads TGTGCCAGCAGTGGCACAGGGGGCCACTATGGCTACACCTTC.

The rearrangement uses TRBV6-6 and TRBJ2-1; D gene ambiguous. The CDR3 extends over 15 amino acids. The germline V gene has CDR1 MNHNY and CDR2 SVGAGI (reference sequence). The germline V and J ends were trimmed by 6 bases and 6 bases, with 18 bases remaining between them. CDR3 bases: TGTGCCAGCAGGCCAAACGAGGTTTATACCAATGAGCAGTTCTTC. This translates into CASRPNEVYTNEQFF.

This clonotype came up a few times. V gene TRBV7-9 combines with J gene TRBJ2-1; TRBD1 aligns across 7 bases. This CDR3 has 17 residues. From germline, CDR1 is SEHNR and CDR2 FQNEAQ (reference sequence). After removal of 5 bases from V and 2 bases from J, the junction contained 12 bases not matched to a gene. Here the CDR3 reads CASSHRGDRVPYNEQFF. CDR3 nucleotides: TGTGCCAGCAGCCACAGGGGCGACAGGGTCCCCTACAATGAGCAGTTCTTC.

J is TRBJ2-7 and V is TRBV12-3 or TRBV12-4; weak D call: TRBD1 (6 bases). The DNA end favors TRBJ2-5, so the J call may be wrong. This CDR3 comprises 13 residues. CDR3 protein: CASSQGFRETQYF. CDR3 coding DNA: TGTGCCAGCAGTCAGGGGTTTCGAGAGACCCAGTACTTC.

The gene calls are TRBV21-1 and TRBJ2-3. TRBV21-1 is assigned pseudogene status. This CDR3 contains 17 residues. Here the CDR3 DNA reads TGTGCCAGCAGCGGACGTCAGGATCCCCGTAGCACAGATACGCAGTATTTT. Its translation is CASSGRQDPRSTDTQYF.

The chain couples TRBV28 to TRBJ2-7; weak D call: TRBD1 (5 bases). Per the germline V gene, CDR1 is MDHEN and CDR2 is SYDVKM. V was shortened by 5 bases and J by 0 bases, with 17 bases between the two germline ends. This CDR3 has 16 residues. The CDR3 is CASSPFITGRSYEQYF. The CDR3 coding sequence is TGTGCCAGCAGTCCCTTCATTACAGGCCGCTCCTACGAGCAGTACTTC.

This sequence joins TRBV5-1 and TRBJ2-5, with TRBD2 matching 14 bases. CDR3 size: 15 residues. Germline V CDR1 and CDR2: SGHRS, YFSETQ. V shed 4 bases and J 4 bases; nucleotides not matched to a gene: 3. The CDR3 DNA follows: TGCGCCAGCAGCATCGGGACTAGCGGGGGAGAGACCCAGTACTTC. It translates to CASSIGTSGGETQYF.

This rearrangement joins TRBV19 to TRBJ2-3, with unresolved D. Trimming stripped 5 bases from V and 3 bases from J, with 15 bases between. CDR3 length equals 15 residues. The germline V gene has CDR1 LNHDA and CDR2 SQIVND (reference sequence). The CDR3 region has the DNA TGTGCCAGTAGTGGCACGGGCCTAGGGACAGATACGCAGTATTTT. It is translated as CASSGTGLGTDTQYF.

The chain employs TRBV5-6 and TRBJ2-5, with no clear D. V shed 0 bases and J shed 11 bases, with 17 bases lying between them. The CDR3 is 14 residues long. Germline assignment: CDR1 SGHDT and CDR2 YYEEEE. The CDR3 loop is CASSLEDRDNEQYF. The CDR3 DNA follows: TGTGCCAGCAGCTTGGAGGACCGCGACAATGAGCAGTACTTC.

The genes are TRBV3-1 and TRBJ2-4, with 8 bases lining up with TRBD1. Germline loops: CDR1 LGHDT, CDR2 YNNKEL (reference sequence). V lost 1 base to trimming and J lost 6 bases; unmatched junction nucleotides: 11. The CDR3 consists of 17 residues. Here the CDR3 reads CASSQVLSRGPGNIQYF. The CDR3 DNA reads as TGTGCCAGCAGCCAAGTCTTAAGCAGGGGGCCGGGAAACATTCAGTACTTC.

This clonotype was counted once. The gene calls are TRBV2 and TRBJ2-3; D unresolved. The CDR3 totals 14 residues. The germline V gene encodes CDR1 SNHLY and CDR2 FYNNEI. The germline V and J ends were trimmed by 8 bases and 0 bases, with 12 bases remaining between them. CDR3 protein: CASRAKASTDTQYF. In DNA, the CDR3 is TGTGCCAGCCGGGCCAAGGCGAGCACAGATACGCAGTATTTT.

In this sample, this clonotype turned up many times. This sequence joins TRBV7-3 and TRBJ2-5; 7 bases map to TRBD1. This CDR3 has 12 residues. The germline gives CDR1 SGHTA, CDR2 FQGTGA. With V trimmed by 8 bases and J by 5 bases, 5 bases remained unmatched. The CDR3 here is CASAGGHETQYF. DNA of the CDR3: TGTGCCAGCGCAGGGGGTCATGAGACCCAGTACTTC. The whole variable domain, filled in from reference TRBV7-3 and TRBJ2-5, reads GAGVSQTPSNKVTEKGKYVELRCDPISGHTALYWYRQSLGQGPEFLIYFQGTGAADDSGLPNDRFFAVRPEGSVSTLKIQRTERGDSAVYLCASAGGHETQYFGPGTRLLVL.

This clonotype was observed a handful of times. The chain carries TRBV12-3 or TRBV12-4 and TRBJ2-5, with 8 positions matching TRBD1. The CDR3 has 14 residues. V shed 10 bases and J 4 bases; nucleotides not matched to a gene: 11. The CDR3 is CATSFETGVETQYF. Written as DNA, the CDR3 is TGTGCCACCTCGTTTGAGACAGGGGTAGAGACCCAGTACTTC.

The sample holds a few counts of this clonotype. The chain carries TRBV29-1 and TRBJ2-4, with D possibly called TRBD1 or TRBD2 (5 bases each). The V gene lost 0 bases and the J gene lost 1 base, with 16 bases spanning the gap. The CDR3 runs to 17 residues. Germline V gene sequence: CDR1 SQVTM, CDR2 ANQGSEA. The CDR3 coding sequence is TGCAGCGTTGAAGATTGGGGGTCGGGCTTGGCCAAAAACATTCAGTACTTC. Translation gives CSVEDWGSGLAKNIQYF.

This chain connects TRBV20-1 to TRBJ1-6, with D possibly being TRBD1 (5 bases). The germline gives CDR1 DFQATT, CDR2 SNEGSKA (reference sequence). The CDR3 is 14 amino acids. Trimming stripped 2 bases from V and 8 bases from J, with 13 bases between. DNA for the CDR3: TGCAGTGCTAGAAATCGGGACGTGGATTCACCCCTCCACTTT. It translates to CSARNRDVDSPLHF.

V usage is TRBV7-9 and J usage is TRBJ2-5; TRBD2 matches at 10 bases. The CDR3 contains 16 residues. J was trimmed by 5 bases and V by 4 bases; bases with no gene match: 10. CDR1 and CDR2 (germline): SEHNR, FQNEAQ (reference sequence). The DNA for the CDR3 is TGTGCCAGCAGCTCTCCAAAGCGGGGGGGCGATGAGACCCAGTACTTC. It codes for CASSSPKRGGDETQYF.

Worth noting for this clonotype: A much larger clone sits a single nucleotide away, making a read error possible. This chain links TRBV29-1 with TRBJ2-1; D is perhaps TRBD2 (6 bases). Germline lookup yields CDR1 SQVTM and CDR2 ANQGSEA. Trimming removed 8 bases at V and 0 bases at J, with 14 bases between. The CDR3 contains 14 residues. Written as DNA, the CDR3 is TGCAGCCATCCGAGACTAGGCTCCTACAATGAGCAGTTCTTC. Residues: CSHPRLGSYNEQFF.

This clonotype was observed a handful of times. V gene TRBV20-1 combines with J gene TRBJ1-1; no definite D call. Germline CDR1 reads DFQATT; CDR2 reads SNEGSKA (reference sequence). V lost 6 bases and J 2 bases, leaving 13 bases between the germline ends. This CDR3 contains 13 residues. This chain's CDR3 is CSALGVHNTEAFF. Here the CDR3 DNA reads TGCAGTGCCCTCGGGGTTCATAACACTGAAGCTTTCTTT.

This clonotype has only one observation. The rearrangement joins TRBV5-6 to TRBJ2-7; D possibly corresponds to TRBD1 (6 bases). Germline V gene lookup returns CDR1 SGHDT and CDR2 YYEEEE. CDR3 length: 18 residues. The ends were cut back, 4 bases at V and 1 base at J, with 24 bases in the middle. The DNA for the CDR3 is TGTGCCAGCAGCGAAAGGAACAGGGTATTTTTCTGGTCCTACGAGCAGTACTTC. Protein: CASSERNRVFFWSYEQYF.

This clonotype showed up just a few times. This chain uses TRBV12-3 or TRBV12-4 with TRBJ1-2; D remains unclear. The CDR3 runs to 13 residues. V was shortened by 6 bases and J by 4 bases, with 12 bases between the two germline ends. In nucleotides, the CDR3 is TGTGCCAGCAGCTCCGGGCTGGGCTATGGCTACACCTTC. Protein sequence: CASSSGLGYGYTF.

The sample holds a few counts of this clonotype. This chain connects TRBV9 to TRBJ1-2; D unclear. V was cut by 0 bases and J by 0 bases, with 9 bases left in between. The CDR3 length is 15 residues. Looked up from germline, CDR1 is SGDLS and CDR2 is YYNGEE. The CDR3 loop reads CASSVGRLPNYGYTF. The CDR3 nucleotides are TGTGCCAGCAGCGTAGGGAGGTTACCTAACTATGGCTACACCTTC.

This clonotype appeared a few times. J is TRBJ1-1 and V is TRBV27; D is unresolved. The CDR3 loop spans 13 amino acids. The germline gives CDR1 MNHEY, CDR2 SMNVEV (reference sequence). V was cut by 3 bases and J by 7 bases, with 12 bases left in between. Written as DNA, the CDR3 is TGTGCCAGCAGTTTCCCGGGAGGGTTTGAAGCTTTCTTT. This sequence encodes CASSFPGGFEAFF.

The chain combines TRBV27 with TRBJ2-5, with D tentatively TRBD2 (6 bases). The CDR3 covers 15 residues. Per germline, CDR1 MNHEY and CDR2 SMNVEV (reference sequence). Trimming cost V 2 bases and J 4 bases, with 14 bases left between them. CDR3 sequence: CASSLHAGRRETQYF. CDR3 bases: TGTGCCAGCAGTTTACACGCGGGAAGGCGAGAGACCCAGTACTTC.